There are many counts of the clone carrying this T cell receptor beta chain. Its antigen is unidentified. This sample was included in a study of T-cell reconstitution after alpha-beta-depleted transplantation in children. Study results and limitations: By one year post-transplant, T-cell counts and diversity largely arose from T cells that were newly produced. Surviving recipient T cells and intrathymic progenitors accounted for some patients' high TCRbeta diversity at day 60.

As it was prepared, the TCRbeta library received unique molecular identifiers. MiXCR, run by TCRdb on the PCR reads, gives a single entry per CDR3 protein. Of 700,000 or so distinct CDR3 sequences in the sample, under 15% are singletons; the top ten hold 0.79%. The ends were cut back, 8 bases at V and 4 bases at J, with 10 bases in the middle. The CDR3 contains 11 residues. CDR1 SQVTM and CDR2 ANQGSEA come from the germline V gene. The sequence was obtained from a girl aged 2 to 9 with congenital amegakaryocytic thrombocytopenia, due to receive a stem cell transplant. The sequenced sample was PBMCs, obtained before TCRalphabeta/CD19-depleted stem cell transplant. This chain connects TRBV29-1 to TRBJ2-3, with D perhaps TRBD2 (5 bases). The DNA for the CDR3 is TGCAGCTTCTGGGAGCCAGATACGCAGTATTTT. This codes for CSFWEPDTQYF.